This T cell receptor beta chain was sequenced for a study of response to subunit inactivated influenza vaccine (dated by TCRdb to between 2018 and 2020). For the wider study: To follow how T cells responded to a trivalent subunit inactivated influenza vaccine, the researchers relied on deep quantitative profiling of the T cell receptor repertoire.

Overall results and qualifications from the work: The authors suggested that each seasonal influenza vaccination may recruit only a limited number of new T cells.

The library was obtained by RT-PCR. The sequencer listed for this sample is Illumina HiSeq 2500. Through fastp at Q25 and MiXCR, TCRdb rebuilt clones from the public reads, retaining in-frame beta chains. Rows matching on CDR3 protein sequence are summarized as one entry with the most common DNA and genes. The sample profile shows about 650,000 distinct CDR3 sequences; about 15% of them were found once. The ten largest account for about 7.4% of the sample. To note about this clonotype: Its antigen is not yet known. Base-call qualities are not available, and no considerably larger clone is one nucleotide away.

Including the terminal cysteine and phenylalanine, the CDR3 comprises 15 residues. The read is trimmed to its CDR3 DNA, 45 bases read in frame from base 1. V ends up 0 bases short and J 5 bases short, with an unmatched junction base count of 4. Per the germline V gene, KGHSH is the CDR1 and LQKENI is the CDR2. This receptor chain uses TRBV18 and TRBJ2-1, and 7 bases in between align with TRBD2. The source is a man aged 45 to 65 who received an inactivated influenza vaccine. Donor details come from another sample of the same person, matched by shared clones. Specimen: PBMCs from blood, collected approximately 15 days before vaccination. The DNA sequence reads TGTGCCAGCTCACCACCGGGTAGCGGGCACAATGAGCAGTTCTTC. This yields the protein CASSPPGSGHNEQFF.